This is a list of T cell receptor beta chains from one sample in a study of T cells in Graves' hyperthyroidism and ophthalmopathy. TCRdb re-called the multiplex PCR reads through MiXCR, storing one row per CDR3 protein. The table has around 500,000 distinct CDR3 sequences, around 15% seen once. Sequenced material: blood. The receptors were sampled from a woman between 40 and 50 years old with Graves' hyperthyroidism. The CDR3 runs from the conserved cysteine through the conserved F or W. A D gene is named only where the DNA matches it firmly. Clone size, where shown, is once, few, many, or a class for clones that have expanded.

d_call j_call v_call clone_size cdr3_nt cdr3_aa
- TRBJ2-5 TRBV7-3 - TGTGCCAGCAGTTTATCTATGGGGGACGCAGAGACCCAGTACTTC CASSLSMGDAETQYF
TRBD2 TRBJ2-5 TRBV20-1 few TGCAGTGCCTTCCCCCTAGCTAGCGGGAGGACGCAAGAGACCCAGTACTTC CSAFPLASGRTQETQYF
- TRBJ1-3 TRBV3-1 - TGTGCCAGCAGCCAAGGTGGGACGACTGGAAACACCATATATTTT CASSQGGTTGNTIYF
- TRBJ1-2 TRBV5-1 many TGCGCCAGCAGGGCAGGCGCTAGTGGCTACACCTTC CASRAGASGYTF
TRBD2 TRBJ2-7 TRBV20-1 few TGCAGTGCTAGAGTAGCGGGAGGGCGGGAGCAGTACTTC CSARVAGGREQYF
- TRBJ2-1 TRBV12-3/TRBV12-4 many TGTGCCAGCAGTCGAGGGGGGACTACGTACAATGAGCAGTTCTTC CASSRGGTTYNEQFF
TRBD2 TRBJ2-1 TRBV28 many TGTGCCAGCAGACTAGCGGGAGCCTACAATGAGCAGTTCTTC CASRLAGAYNEQFF
- TRBJ1-2 TRBV6-1 few TGTGCCAGCAGTGAAAAGGGTGCTGGCTACACCTTC CASSEKGAGYTF
TRBD1 TRBJ1-1 TRBV10-3 many TGTGCCATCAGGCAGACAGGGGAGAACACTGAAGCTTTCTTT CAIRQTGENTEAFF
- TRBJ2-7 TRBV30 many TGTGCCTGGAGTGGGGGAACTCTGCGCGAGCAGTACTTC CAWSGGTLREQYF
TRBD1 TRBJ2-1 TRBV11-2 many TGTGCCAGCAGCTTACGTCCGGGACAGGCCACCCACAATGAGCAGTTCTTC CASSLRPGQATHNEQFF
TRBD2 TRBJ2-1 TRBV27 - TGTGCCAGCAGTTTATTGGGGGAGGGTTGGACTAGCGGCTACAATGAGCAGTTCTTC CASSLLGEGWTSGYNEQFF
- TRBJ1-4 TRBV5-5 few TGTGCCAGCAGCCCAATACCTGACAGGACAGCTAAGGGTAGCACTAATGAAAAACTGTTTTTT CASSPIPDRTAKGSTNEKLFF
- TRBJ1-3 TRBV30 - TGTGCCTGGAGCCCCCCCAGGGCGCCCCTGGGCGGAAACACCATATATTTT CAWSPPRAPLGGNTIYF
- TRBJ2-1 TRBV7-2 many TGTGCCAGCAGCTTAGCGGCCGGCCTGGCGGGTGCCTTCTCCTACAATGAGCAGTTCTTC CASSLAAGLAGAFSYNEQFF
TRBD1 TRBJ2-2 TRBV5-1 - TGCGCCAGCAGGCGGCAGGACAGGGGGCCCGGGGAGCTGTTTTTT CASRRQDRGPGELFF
- TRBJ1-1 TRBV11-3 many TGTGCCAGCAGCCCTGCCGGGACACAGAACACTGAAGCTTTCTTT CASSPAGTQNTEAFF
TRBD2 TRBJ2-1 TRBV18 - TGTGCCAGCTCACAATCGGTGTGGGGCGGGAGGAGGAATGAGCAGTTCTTC CASSQSVWGGRRNEQFF
- TRBJ2-7 TRBV11-3 many TGTGCCAGCAGCTTAGTACGGGTCACCTACGAGCAGTACTTC CASSLVRVTYEQYF
- TRBJ2-5 TRBV7-6 few TGTGCCAGCAGCTTAGTCTCAGAGACCCAGTACTTC CASSLVSETQYF
- TRBJ2-7 TRBV5-1 many TGTGCCAGCAGCTTAGCCGGGACCTACGAGCAGTACTTC CASSLAGTYEQYF
- TRBJ2-5 TRBV7-9 - TGTGCCAGCAGCCCGAAACAGGGTAGTGGCGAGACCCAGTACTTC CASSPKQGSGETQYF
- TRBJ1-4 TRBV5-1 - TGCGCCAGCAAACCGAATGAAAAACTGTTTTTT CASKPNEKLFF
- TRBJ1-5 TRBV20-1 - TGCAGTGCACGGGAGCTCTCAAGTCAGCCCCAGCATTTT CSARELSSQPQHF
- TRBJ2-7 TRBV14 - TGTGCCAGCAGCCCCGGTGACGCCCGCGGGGAGGAGCAGTACTTC CASSPGDARGEEQYF
TRBD2 TRBJ2-3 TRBV11-2 - TGTGCCAGCAGTTGGGGCGGGGGGGTCACAGATACGCAGTATTTT CASSWGGGVTDTQYF
- TRBJ2-1 TRBV7-8 many TGTGCCAGCAGCCCCCACGAGCCCCACGCCCGATACAATGAGCAGTTCTTC CASSPHEPHARYNEQFF
- TRBJ2-1 TRBV12-3/TRBV12-4 many TGTGCCAGCAGTTCTGGCGGATACCCCAATGAGCAGTTCTTC CASSSGGYPNEQFF
- TRBJ2-6 TRBV27 - TGTGCCAGCAGCGCCGCCGGGATAGGGTCGGGGGCCAACGTCCTGACTTTC CASSAAGIGSGANVLTF
- TRBJ1-6 TRBV28 many TGTGCCAGCAGGGAACAGGACAGTTCACCCCTCCACTTT CASREQDSSPLHF
TRBD2 TRBJ2-1 TRBV12-3/TRBV12-4 - TGTGCCAGCAGTCACTCCCCGGGACTAGCGGGAGTTGAGCAGTTCTTC CASSHSPGLAGVEQFF
TRBD2 TRBJ2-7 TRBV29-1 - TGCAGCGGACTAGCGGGGAGCTCCTACGAGCAGTACTTC CSGLAGSSYEQYF
TRBD1 TRBJ2-1 TRBV29-1 - TGCAGCGTAACCGGGACAGGGCGCTACAATGAGCAGCTCTTC CSVTGTGRYNEQLF
TRBD1 TRBJ2-7 TRBV24-1 - TGTGCCACCAGTGACTCCGGGACAGCCTACGAGCAGTACTTC CATSDSGTAYEQYF
TRBD2 TRBJ2-3 TRBV20-1 few TGCAGTGCCGTTAGCGGGATTAGCACAGATACGCAGTATTTT CSAVSGISTDTQYF
- TRBJ1-1 TRBV11-2 many TGTGCCAGCAGCTTAGTTGTCGGGCGATCTGAAGCTTTCTTT CASSLVVGRSEAFF
TRBD1 TRBJ2-7 TRBV7-6 many TGTGCCAGCAGCTTAGGACCAGGGGGCTGGAACGAGCAGTACTTC CASSLGPGGWNEQYF
- TRBJ1-2 TRBV7-2 many TGTGCCAGCAGCTTAGGGTGGGGAGTCTATGGCTACACCTTC CASSLGWGVYGYTF
TRBD1 TRBJ1-2 TRBV28 many TGTGCCAGCAGTTCCTGGAGACAGGGGGCAGAATATGGCTACACCTTC CASSSWRQGAEYGYTF
- TRBJ2-7 TRBV5-1 many TGCGCCAGCAGCTTGGGGACCCAACTAGGCTACGAGCAGTACTTC CASSLGTQLGYEQYF
TRBD1 TRBJ1-1 TRBV28 many TGTGCCAGCAGTCAACAGGGGGCGGACACTGAAGCTTTCTTT CASSQQGADTEAFF
- TRBJ2-3 TRBV6-6 - TGTGCCAGCAGTTACTCAGACGGTATCACAGATACGCAGTATTTT CASSYSDGITDTQYF
- TRBJ1-5 TRBV2 many TGTGCCAGCAGTAGGGGCACGCGGAAGGAACAGCCCCAGCATTTT CASSRGTRKEQPQHF
TRBD2 TRBJ2-1 TRBV7-9 - TGTGCCAGCAGCCTCTCGACTAGCGGGAGGGATAATGAGCAGTTCTTC CASSLSTSGRDNEQFF
- TRBJ2-7 TRBV4-1 - TGCGCCAGCAGCCAACCCTCAAGCTCCTACGAGCAGTACTTC CASSQPSSSYEQYF
- TRBJ1-3 TRBV12-3/TRBV12-4 many TGTGCCAGCAGTTTACCCGGAAGATACTCTGGAAACACCATATATTTT CASSLPGRYSGNTIYF
- TRBJ2-3 TRBV4-1 - TGCGCCAGCAGCCAAGGGAGGGTCGTCTCAGATACGCAGTATTTT CASSQGRVVSDTQYF
TRBD2 TRBJ2-7 TRBV4-1 few TGCGCCAGCAGCCTCCTAAATAGCGGGAGTTTCGACGAGCAGTACTTC CASSLLNSGSFDEQYF
- TRBJ1-2 TRBV5-1 many TGCGCCAGCAGCGGGGACGGACTCTATGGCTACACCTTC CASSGDGLYGYTF
- TRBJ1-5 TRBV6-1 many TGTGCCAGCAGTGAAGGGGGTGAAACAGGGATCGATCAGCCCCAGCATTTT CASSEGGETGIDQPQHF
TRBD1 TRBJ2-7 TRBV19 few TGTGCCAGTAGTTCCCGACAGGGGCGAGGGTCGTACGAGCAGTACTTC CASSSRQGRGSYEQYF
TRBD1 TRBJ2-5 TRBV4-1 - TGCGCCAGCAGCCAAACCGGGACAGGGGGGGAGACCCAGTACTTC CASSQTGTGGETQYF
- TRBJ2-1 TRBV5-5 - - CASSLGRAGRGDEQFF